This is a list of T cell receptor beta chains from one sample in a study of cytomegalovirus exposure and HLA in healthy donors. Data came from immunoSEQ multiplex PCR; TCRdb stores just in-frame clones and leaves some out. Here the sample spans about 210,000 clones, about four fifths being singletons. Sequenced input: PBMCs. The receptors were gathered from a woman aged 50 to 60 in good health and CMV-seropositive. Both conserved end residues are part of each CDR3. The D gene is left open where the match is weak. Where a row states a size, it is once, few, many or the class of an expanded clone; other rows omit it.

v_gene: TRBV9
d_gene: TRBD1
j_gene: TRBJ1-2
abundance: -
CDR3nt: TGTGCCAGCAGCGCAGAAGGGACAGATCCCGATGGCTACACCTTC
CDR3aa: CASSAEGTDPDGYTF

v_gene: TRBV4-1
d_gene: -
j_gene: TRBJ1-2
abundance: -
CDR3nt: TGCGCCAGCAGCCTGGGGCGGACAGTATGGGGAGACGGCTATGGCTACACCTTC
CDR3aa: CASSLGRTVWGDGYGYTF

v_gene: TRBV6-5
d_gene: -
j_gene: TRBJ1-6
abundance: -
CDR3nt: TGTGCCAGCAGTATGGACAGTGGGGGACCCCTCCACTTT
CDR3aa: CASSMDSGGPLHF

v_gene: TRBV19
d_gene: TRBD1
j_gene: TRBJ2-2
abundance: -
CDR3nt: TGTGCCAGTACACCGGGACAGGGGAGAGGGGAGCTGTTTTTT
CDR3aa: CASTPGQGRGELFF

v_gene: TRBV30
d_gene: -
j_gene: TRBJ2-3
abundance: -
CDR3nt: TGTGCCTGGAGCGAACTTAGCACAGATACGCAGTATTTT
CDR3aa: CAWSELSTDTQYF

v_gene: TRBV7-2
d_gene: -
j_gene: TRBJ2-5
abundance: -
CDR3nt: TGTGCCAGCAGCCCCCCTTGGCGGAGTCCTCGGGAGACCCAGTACTTC
CDR3aa: CASSPPWRSPRETQYF

v_gene: TRBV6-1
d_gene: TRBD1
j_gene: TRBJ2-4
abundance: -
CDR3nt: TGTGCCAGCAGTGGGACAGGGAGTACCAAAAACATTCAGTACTTC
CDR3aa: CASSGTGSTKNIQYF

v_gene: TRBV7-2
d_gene: TRBD2
j_gene: TRBJ2-3
abundance: -
CDR3nt: TGTGCCAGCAGAGCGGGACTAGCGAGCACAGATACGCAGTATTTT
CDR3aa: CASRAGLASTDTQYF

v_gene: TRBV11-3
d_gene: -
j_gene: TRBJ1-4
abundance: -
CDR3nt: TGTGCCAGCAGCCACAGTTTTGGGGGGGAAAAACTGTTTTTT
CDR3aa: CASSHSFGGEKLFF

v_gene: TRBV6-1
d_gene: TRBD1
j_gene: TRBJ1-4
abundance: -
CDR3nt: TGTGCCAGCAGTGGAGACAGGGGAGTACTGACTAATGAAAAACTGTTTTTT
CDR3aa: CASSGDRGVLTNEKLFF

v_gene: TRBV7-2
d_gene: TRBD1
j_gene: TRBJ1-1
abundance: -
CDR3nt: TGTGCCAGCAGCCGCAGGGACAGGGGTATCACTGAAGCTTTCTTT
CDR3aa: CASSRRDRGITEAFF

v_gene: TRBV27
d_gene: -
j_gene: TRBJ2-3
abundance: -
CDR3nt: TGTGCCAGCAGTTTATCTTTCAGTTCCGGAGTGGTTACGCAGTATTTT
CDR3aa: CASSLSFSSGVVTQYF

v_gene: TRBV6-5
d_gene: TRBD1
j_gene: TRBJ1-1
abundance: -
CDR3nt: TGTGCCAGCAGGGTGACAGGGAGGAACACTGAAGCTTTCTTT
CDR3aa: CASRVTGRNTEAFF

v_gene: TRBV6-4
d_gene: TRBD2
j_gene: TRBJ2-3
abundance: once
CDR3nt: TGTGCCAGCAGTGACTCTGTGGGGGGGACAGATACGCAGTATTTT
CDR3aa: CASSDSVGGTDTQYF

v_gene: TRBV6-5
d_gene: TRBD1
j_gene: TRBJ2-7
abundance: -
CDR3nt: TGTGCCAGCAGACCCGGACAGGCGAAGTACGAGCAGTACTTC
CDR3aa: CASRPGQAKYEQYF

v_gene: TRBV30
d_gene: -
j_gene: TRBJ1-4
abundance: -
CDR3nt: TGTGCCTGGAGCGGCGGGGGCGTGCTGTTTTTT
CDR3aa: CAWSGGGVLFF

v_gene: TRBV2
d_gene: -
j_gene: TRBJ2-1
abundance: once
CDR3nt: TGTGCCAGCAGTTCCGATGCCAGGGTGCTGTTCTTC
CDR3aa: CASSSDARVLFF

v_gene: TRBV27
d_gene: -
j_gene: TRBJ1-2
abundance: -
CDR3nt: TGTGCCAGCAGTTTAGACAGCTACTATGGCTACACCTTC
CDR3aa: CASSLDSYYGYTF

v_gene: TRBV29-1
d_gene: TRBD1
j_gene: TRBJ2-1
abundance: -
CDR3nt: TGCAGCGTTGAGACAGGGCTCTCCTACAATGAGCAGTTCTTC
CDR3aa: CSVETGLSYNEQFF

v_gene: TRBV6-1
d_gene: -
j_gene: TRBJ2-7
abundance: -
CDR3nt: TGTGCCAGCAGTGAAGCGGACAGCTCCTACGAGCAGTACTTC
CDR3aa: CASSEADSSYEQYF

v_gene: TRBV29-1
d_gene: TRBD1
j_gene: TRBJ2-1
abundance: -
CDR3nt: TGCAGCGCTGTCCGGACAGGCACCTACAATGAGCAGTTCTTC
CDR3aa: CSAVRTGTYNEQFF

v_gene: TRBV7-8
d_gene: -
j_gene: TRBJ2-7
abundance: once
CDR3nt: TGTGCCAGCAGCTTACCGGCAGGGAGGCACGAGCAGTACTTC
CDR3aa: CASSLPAGRHEQYF

v_gene: TRBV28
d_gene: TRBD1
j_gene: TRBJ1-2
abundance: once
CDR3nt: TGTGCCAGCAGTCCAGGGGGACCCGGCGGTAATGGCTACACCTTC
CDR3aa: CASSPGGPGGNGYTF

v_gene: TRBV10-2
d_gene: TRBD1
j_gene: TRBJ2-1
abundance: -
CDR3nt: TGCGCCAGCAGTGACCCAGGGGGTGAGCAGTTCTTC
CDR3aa: CASSDPGGEQFF